This T cell receptor (beta chain) was observed in a study of graft-versus-host responses after intestinal transplantation (dated by TCRdb to the early 2020s). Notes on the research overall: The transplants that recipients got were multivisceral, liver-intestinal, or isolated intestinal. All recipients received anti-thymocyte globulin induction followed by maintenance tacrolimus and steroids for around 3 years. After intestinal transplantation, graft-versus-host and host-versus-graft alloreactive T cell clones were followed in the graft, circulation and bone marrow using bulk TCR-beta CDR3 sequencing. To identify alloreactive clones, pre-transplant mixed lymphocyte reaction products were sequenced and compared with unstimulated pre-transplant donor and recipient T cells. A cohort of approximately 24 intestinal transplant recipients, including one retransplant, was enrolled, and a few patients lacking pretransplant specimens were excluded. A peak of at least 4% donor T cells among recipient peripheral blood mononuclear cells was the definition used for donor T cell macrochimerism. Rather than being sequenced by the commercial service, samples from a few later patients were sequenced in-house on an Illumina MiSeq and processed with MiXCR.

Overall results and qualifications from the work: GvH clones were found in recipient bone marrow, and some of the GvH clones appeared earlier in ileal mucosa or blood, which is consistent with an intestinal mucosal origin. Conclusions were limited by the relatively low number and heterogeneity of intestinal transplant patients. In patients with donor T cell macrochimerism, the allografts had high GvH to HvG T cell clonal ratios. Early after transplant, peak levels of circulating GvH clones were associated with declines in HvG clones.

The V end gives up 8 bases and the J end 0 bases, leaving 1 base in the junction not matched to a gene. The CDR3 runs 14 residues from the cysteine to the phenylalanine. Here the CDR3 DNA is all that survives: 42 bases in frame from base 1. The germline V gene encodes CDR1 MNHEY and CDR2 SVGAGI. This clone was picked up a small number of times. Its binding antigen is unknown. Base qualities are missing; no much larger clone stands one base away. Library preparation was by the immunoSEQ multiplex PCR assay. For most patients, genomic DNA was isolated with the Qiagen DNeasy Blood and Tissue Kit and shipped frozen to Adaptive Biotechnologies for TCR sequencing. Adaptive Biotechnologies carried out high-throughput TCR-beta CDR3 sequencing of genomic DNA for most patients. The published analysis was carried out like this. Adaptive's ImmunoSEQ software supplied the TCR sequencing data for 15 to 20 patients, while MiXCR and VDJtools were used to process a few other patients. CD4 versus CD8 sorting errors were corrected by removing sequences found in both subsets at a frequency ratio below 5:1. CDR3 nucleotide sequences shared between donor and recipient were removed because the origin of such sequences could not be assigned. To count as alloreactive, a clone needed at least 2-fold expansion over unstimulated cells and a minimum CFSE-low frequency of 0.002% (template counts) or 0.001% (read counts). Clones detected in sequenced pre-transplant spleen, lymph node, or MLR CFSE-low populations of the donor or recipient were defined as mappable. The cumulative frequency of alloreactive clones was calculated as a percentage of all sequences, weighted by copy number. Drawn from immuneACCESS, this table holds only the in-frame rearrangements with V and J called that TCRdb kept. Clones are partly lost; checked studies trace under half to an unresolved V gene and leave the rest unexplained. V and J calls and clone size are as listed in that table; D and trimming were resolved from the DNA. The sample yields more than 65,000 clones; over 70% were counted once. Jointly, the top ten make up 0.39% of the sample.

The time point label on this specimen signifies: cells obtained before transplantation from donor or recipient. CD3+CD4+ and CD3+CD8+ populations were FACS-sorted from unstimulated pre-transplant donor and recipient cells taken from spleen or lymph nodes. The source is a human donor who was the organ donor for an intestinal transplant. Recombination connected TRBV6-5 to TRBJ2-2; TRBD2 fits 9 bases in the junction. The sequencing used unstimulated CD4+ T cells sorted from spleen or lymph node cells, collected before transplant. The DNA is as follows: TGTGCCAGCCGACTAGCGGCGAACACCGGGGAGCTGTTTTTT. This codes for CASRLAANTGELFF.